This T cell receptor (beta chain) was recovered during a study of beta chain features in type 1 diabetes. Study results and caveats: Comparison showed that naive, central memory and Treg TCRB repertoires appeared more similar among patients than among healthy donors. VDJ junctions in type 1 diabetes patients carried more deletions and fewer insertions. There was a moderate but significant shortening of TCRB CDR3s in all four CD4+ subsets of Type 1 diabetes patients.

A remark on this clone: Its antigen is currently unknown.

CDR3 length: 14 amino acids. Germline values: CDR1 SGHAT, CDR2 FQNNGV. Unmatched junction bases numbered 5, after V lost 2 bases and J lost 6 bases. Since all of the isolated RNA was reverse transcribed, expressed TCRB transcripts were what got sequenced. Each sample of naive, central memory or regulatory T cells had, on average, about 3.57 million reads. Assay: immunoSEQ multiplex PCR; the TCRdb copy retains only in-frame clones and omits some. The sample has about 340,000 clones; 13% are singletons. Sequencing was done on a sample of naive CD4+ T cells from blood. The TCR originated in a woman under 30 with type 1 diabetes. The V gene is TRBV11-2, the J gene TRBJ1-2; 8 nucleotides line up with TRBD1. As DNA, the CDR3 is TGTGCCAGCAGCTTAAGGGGACAGGTCGATGGCTACACCTTC. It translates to CASSLRGQVDGYTF.